These 14 T cell receptor beta chains were all obtained from the same sample, sequenced in a study of blood T cell repertoires in COVID-19. Clones were read by immunoSEQ multiplex PCR, and TCRdb kept only the in-frame ones, dropping some. Of some 150,000 clones listed, about 77% were seen once; the top ten hold approximately 15%. Sequencing was carried out using peripheral blood. The receptors come from a woman older than 75 with acute or convalescent COVID-19.

This clone has only one observation. The chain employs TRBV6-5 and TRBJ2-2; 9 bases match TRBD1. Looked up from germline, CDR1 is MNHEY and CDR2 is SVGAGI. With V trimmed by 2 bases and J by 3 bases, 1 base remained unmatched. The CDR3 contains 15 residues. CDR3 region: CASSYDRGYTGELFF. The CDR3 coding sequence is TGTGCCAGCAGTTACGACAGGGGGTACACCGGGGAGCTGTTTTTT.

The J gene is TRBJ2-7, the V gene TRBV6-5; the D gene is possibly TRBD1 (6 bases). The germline V and J ends were trimmed by 5 bases and 1 base, with 12 bases remaining between them. Germline lookup yields CDR1 MNHEY and CDR2 SVGAGI. The CDR3 is 14 amino acids. CDR3 coding DNA: TGTGCCAGCAGTCAGGGGATTATGTCCTACGAGCAGTACTTC. Translation gives CASSQGIMSYEQYF.

The chain has TRBV6-6 and TRBJ2-7, with 10 positions matching TRBD1. Trimming at V came to 6 bases and at J to 2 bases, leaving 7 bases not matched to a gene. The CDR3 extends over 15 amino acids. Germline CDR1 MNHNY, CDR2 SVGAGI (reference sequence). This CDR3 reads CASSRDRGLPYEQYF. In nucleotides, the CDR3 is TGTGCCAGCAGCAGGGACAGGGGTCTTCCCTACGAGCAGTACTTC.

The chain combines TRBV5-1 with TRBJ2-1, with D unclear. In germline, CDR1 is SGHRS, CDR2 YFSETQ. CDR3 size: 15 residues. With 0 bases removed from V and 7 bases from J, the gap between germline ends came to 14 bases. The CDR3 nucleotides are TGCGCCAGCAGCTTGGGGGCCCTCCCTAATAATGAGCAGTTCTTC. Protein sequence: CASSLGALPNNEQFF. Filled out from reference TRBV5-1 and TRBJ2-1, the complete variable domain reads KAGVTQTPRYLIKTRGQQVTLSCSPISGHRSVSWYQQTPGQGLQFLFEYFSETQRNKGNFPGRFSGRQFSNSRSEMNVSTLELGDSALYLCASSLGALPNNEQFFGPGTRLTVL.

This clone has only a few counts. The chain is built from TRBV4-1 and TRBJ1-6; possible D gene TRBD1, 5 bases. The CDR3 extends over 15 amino acids. V lost 1 base to trimming and J lost 5 bases, with 9 bases between them. Looked up from germline, CDR1 is MGHRA and CDR2 is YSYEKL. This CDR3 reads CASSQGTSNNSPLHF. DNA of the CDR3: TGCGCCAGCAGCCAAGGGACATCGAATAATTCACCCCTCCACTTT.

The chain uses TRBV7-9 and TRBJ2-7; 9 nucleotides match TRBD2. The CDR3 is 17 residues long. Germline V lookup: CDR1 SEHNR, CDR2 FQNEAQ (reference sequence). Germline trimming cut 1 base from V and 0 bases from J; bases unmatched to any gene: 7. The CDR3 reads CASSLGVTSGGSYEQYF. The CDR3 nucleotides read TGTGCCAGCAGCTTAGGCGTGACTAGCGGTGGCTCCTACGAGCAGTACTTC.

The V gene is TRBV2, the J gene TRBJ1-4; 7 bases are a match to TRBD1. Losses at the gene ends were 5 bases for V and 8 bases for J; bases not matched to a gene: 23. Per the germline V gene, CDR1 is SNHLY and CDR2 is FYNNEI. This CDR3 comprises 19 residues. The DNA of the CDR3 is TGTGCCAGCAGTTGGACAGGAAGAACTATCGGAGGAGTCGAAGAAAAACTGTTTTTT. Protein product: CASSWTGRTIGGVEEKLFF.

The V and J genes are TRBV21-1 and TRBJ2-1; the table's TRBD1 call for D was not verified on the DNA. TRBV21-1 is tagged as a pseudogene. The CDR3 has 16 residues. CDR3 sequence reads: CASSPYQGVSYNEQFF. The CDR3 DNA is TGTGCCAGCAGCCCTTACCAGGGGGTGTCCTACAATGAGCAGTTCTTC.

The V call is TRBV11-2, the J call TRBJ2-5, with 12 bases fitting TRBD2. The germline CDR1 and CDR2 sequences are SGHAT and FQNNGV. J lost 5 bases, V lost 2 bases, and 15 bases had no gene match. The CDR3 totals 19 residues. The CDR3 nucleotides are TGTGCCAGCAGCTTACGTCAACTAGCGGGGGGCCAAGGAGAGGAGACCCAGTACTTC. Its protein is CASSLRQLAGGQGEETQYF.

The gene calls are TRBV5-1 and TRBJ2-1, with D possibly TRBD1 on 5 matching bases. Per the germline V gene, CDR1 is SGHRS and CDR2 is YFSETQ. This CDR3 is built from 14 residues. V was clipped by 4 bases and J by 4 bases, with 12 bases between them. CDR3: CASSGSTDYNEQFF. CDR3 nucleotide sequence: TGCGCCAGCAGCGGATCGACAGATTACAATGAGCAGTTCTTC.

The J gene is TRBJ1-4, the V gene TRBV7-9; tentatively, D is TRBD1 (6 bases). With 6 bases removed from V and 6 bases from J, the gap between germline ends came to 17 bases. Germline V gene lookup returns CDR1 SEHNR and CDR2 FQNEAQ (reference sequence). The CDR3 runs to 15 residues. DNA of the CDR3: TGTGCCAGCAGACCCGAGCGGGGGCCCTATGAAAAACTGTTTTTT. It codes for CASRPERGPYEKLFF.

This sequence joins TRBV5-1 and TRBJ2-2, with 7 bases fitting TRBD1. The V gene's germline CDR1 is SGHRS and CDR2 YFSETQ. The CDR3 length is 15 residues. Trimming took 5 bases from V and 5 from J; bases not matched to a gene: 9. The CDR3 is CASSSQGLPTGELFF. CDR3 DNA sequence: TGCGCCAGCAGTTCACAGGGGTTACCAACCGGGGAGCTGTTTTTT.

V usage is TRBV19 and J usage is TRBJ2-4; 8 nucleotides line up with TRBD2. V shed 7 bases, J shed 4 bases, and the junction held 3 bases outside the gene matches. CDR1 is LNHDA, CDR2 SQIVND, per germline (reference sequence). This CDR3 has 13 amino acids. DNA for the CDR3: TGTGCCAGTACCCCGGGGGGGAAAAACATTCAGTACTTC. Translation: CASTPGGKNIQYF.

V usage is TRBV7-9 and J usage is TRBJ1-3, with TRBD1 matching 10 bases. V was pared by 4 bases and J by 2 bases, with 2 bases of the junction left unmatched. CDR3 length: 15 amino acids. The germline V gene encodes CDR1 SEHNR and CDR2 FQNEAQ (reference sequence). Here the CDR3 reads CASSSDRGAGNTIYF. CDR3 coding DNA: TGTGCCAGCAGCTCGGACAGGGGGGCTGGAAACACCATATATTTT.